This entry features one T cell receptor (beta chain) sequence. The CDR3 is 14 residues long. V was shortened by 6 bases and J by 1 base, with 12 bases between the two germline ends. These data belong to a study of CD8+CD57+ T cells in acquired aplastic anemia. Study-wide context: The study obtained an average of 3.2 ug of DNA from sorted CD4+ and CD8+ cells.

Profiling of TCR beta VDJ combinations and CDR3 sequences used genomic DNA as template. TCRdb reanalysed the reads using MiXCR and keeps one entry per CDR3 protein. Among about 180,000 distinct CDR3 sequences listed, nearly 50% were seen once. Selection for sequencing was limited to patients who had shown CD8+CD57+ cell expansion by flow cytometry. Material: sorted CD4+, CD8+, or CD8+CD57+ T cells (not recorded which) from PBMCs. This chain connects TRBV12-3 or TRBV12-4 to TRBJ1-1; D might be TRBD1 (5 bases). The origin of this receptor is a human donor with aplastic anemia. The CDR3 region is CASRPTVENTEAFF. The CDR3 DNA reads TGTGCCAGCAGGCCGACAGTGGAGAACACTGAAGCTTTCTTT.